One and the same sample provided the 11 T cell receptor beta chains below, sequenced in a study of response to subunit inactivated influenza vaccine. MiXCR, applied by TCRdb to the RT-PCR reads, yields one record per CDR3 protein. There are roughly 520,000 distinct CDR3 sequences in the sample; approximately 24% occur only once, and about 1.9% lies in the top ten. This specimen was CD4+ T cells sorted from PBMCs, taken around 5 days after vaccination. These receptors came from a man in his fifties who received an inactivated influenza vaccine.

This clonotype has at least ten counts. This chain joins TRBV5-1 and TRBJ1-1; D unresolved. The CDR3 loop spans 13 amino acids. The ends were cut back, 5 bases at V and 0 bases at J, with 8 bases in the middle. Germline V gives CDR1 SGHRS, CDR2 YFSETQ. CDR3 coding DNA: TGCGCCAGCAGGGAACAGATGAACACTGAAGCTTTCTTT. Protein sequence: CASREQMNTEAFF.

The genes are TRBV6-2 or TRBV6-3 and TRBJ2-3; 7 bases are shared with TRBD2. Germline V gene lookup returns CDR1 MNHEY and CDR2 SVGEGT. This CDR3 comprises 11 residues. V dropped 5 bases and J dropped 8; count of bases not matched to a gene: 1. CDR3 DNA: TGTGCCAGCAGTAGCGGGACTACGCAGTATTTT. This encodes CASSSGTTQYF.

This chain links TRBV6-2 or TRBV6-3 with TRBJ2-3; perhaps D is TRBD1 or TRBD2 (5 bases each). Germline CDR1 MNHEY, CDR2 SVGEGT. V lost 6 bases and J lost 4, with 17 bases in between. This CDR3 has 15 amino acids. As DNA, the CDR3 is TGTGCCAGCAGCCCTACCGGGACCCGTCCAGATACGCAGTATTTT. Translation: CASSPTGTRPDTQYF.

The chain joins TRBV20-1 to TRBJ2-1, with TRBD2 matching 11 bases. The CDR3 spans 14 residues. The V gene's germline CDR1 is DFQATT and CDR2 SNEGSKA (reference sequence). With V trimmed by 5 bases and J by 4 bases, 4 bases remained unmatched. The CDR3 loop is CSAVLAGGYNEQFF. CDR3 DNA: TGCAGTGCTGTTCTAGCGGGGGGTTACAATGAGCAGTTCTTC.

Only a few counts were recorded for this clonotype. The chain uses TRBV6-2 or TRBV6-3 and TRBJ2-7; 7 bases align to TRBD2. The length of the CDR3 is 16 residues. The J segment lost 3 bases and the V segment lost 2 bases, leaving 10 bases of the junction unmatched. Germline CDR1 reads MNHEY; CDR2 reads SVGEGT. CDR3 region: CASSYGGGAALYEQYF. The DNA of the CDR3 is TGTGCCAGCAGTTACGGGGGGGGAGCGGCACTCTACGAGCAGTACTTC.

In its sample, this clonotype was seen many times. The genes are TRBV2 and TRBJ1-6; weak D call: TRBD1 (6 bases). This CDR3 is 14 amino acids long. V lost 6 bases, J lost 6 bases, and 12 bases lay in between. CDR1 SNHLY and CDR2 FYNNEI come from the germline V gene. CDR3 amino acids: CASRKTGFNSPLHF. As DNA, the CDR3 is TGTGCCAGCAGAAAGACAGGTTTTAATTCACCCCTCCACTTT.

This clonotype has just a few counts. The chain recombines TRBV5-1 with TRBJ2-7, with 8 bases lining up with TRBD1. V shed 4 bases and J 9 bases; nucleotides not matched to a gene: 6. The CDR3 runs to 12 residues. Germline CDR1 is SGHRS and CDR2 is YFSETQ. The CDR3, as DNA: TGCGCCAGCAGCAAAGGACAGGGACGGCAGTACTTC. As protein: CASSKGQGRQYF.

This clonotype has a handful of counts. V gene TRBV12-3 or TRBV12-4 combines with J gene TRBJ2-7, with 8 bases matching TRBD1. The CDR3 spans 15 residues. J gave up 3 bases and V 1 base, and 5 bases lay outside the gene matches. The CDR3 region is CASSLEGTGHYEQYF. The CDR3 nucleotides are TGTGCCAGCAGTTTAGAAGGGACAGGCCACTACGAGCAGTACTTC.

The V and J genes are TRBV6-2 or TRBV6-3 and TRBJ2-1; no firm D call. Germline V gene lookup returns CDR1 MNHEY and CDR2 SVGEGT. The length of the CDR3 is 13 residues. Trimming cost V 4 bases and J 9 bases, with 13 bases left between them. CDR3 in amino acids: CASSFNYLAEQFF. CDR3 bases: TGTGCCAGCAGTTTCAACTACTTGGCTGAGCAGTTCTTC.

This chain links TRBV3-1 with TRBJ2-3; D not certain. The CDR3 has 14 residues. The germline gives CDR1 LGHDT, CDR2 YNNKEL (reference sequence). V was pared by 4 bases and J by 4 bases, with 12 bases between. For the CDR3, the DNA is TGTGCCAGCAGCCTTACGGTTCAGGCAGATACGCAGTATTTT. Translated: CASSLTVQADTQYF.

This clonotype was recorded once. The chain combines TRBV4-3 with TRBJ2-1, with 8 bases lining up with TRBD2. J was trimmed by 8 bases and V by 0 bases; bases with no gene match: 9. Germline V lookup: CDR1 LGHNA, CDR2 YSLEER. The CDR3 length is 16 residues. CDR3 in amino acids: CASSQELAGPGDEQFF. Written as DNA, the CDR3 is TGCGCCAGCAGCCAAGAGTTAGCGGGGCCTGGGGATGAGCAGTTCTTC.